This T cell receptor (beta chain) is from a study of early stage breast cancer tumors. Study at large: Around 10-fold was the mean read coverage per sample.

The germline CDR1 and CDR2 sequences are SGHVS and FQNEAQ. The length of the CDR3 is 17 residues. V gave up 1 base and J gave up 6 bases; unmatched junction bases: 14. Study results and caveats: Tumors had approximately 2.5-fold higher T cell density and higher clonality than adjacent normal breast tissue. Blood repertoires resembled normal breast more than tumor. Commonly generated sequences made up most enriched TCRB sequences shared between patients.

Concerning this clone: Its antigen is as yet unknown.

TCRdb's table, derived via immunoSEQ multiplex PCR, lists solely in-frame clones and lacks some. This repertoire shows 6,000 or so clones, over 65% found once; its top ten account for approximately 10%. V usage is TRBV7-8 and J usage is TRBJ2-7; TRBD2 aligns across 8 bases. The sequenced sample was normal breast tissue next to the tumor. This receptor was taken from a person aged 65 to 85 with breast cancer. The CDR3 DNA reads TGTGCCAGCAGCTTAGATGCCAGGGGAAGCGGGAGTGTCGAGCAGTACTTC. Protein: CASSLDARGSGSVEQYF.